Each of the 18 T cell receptor beta chains below was sequenced from the same sample in a study of sequential checkpoint blockade in melanoma. Data came from immunoSEQ multiplex PCR; TCRdb stores just in-frame clones and leaves some out. This sample has under 2,500 clones; 20% to 25% occur once, and the top ten carry 18%. The treatment denotes: randomized to nivolumab then ipilimumab (arm A) or the reverse (arm B). The sample in question was tumor tissue (inferred from file names), obtained from a patient given nivolumab and ipilimumab in sequence. All receptors come from a human donor with melanoma.

This clone is categorized as medium-sized. J is TRBJ2-1 and V is TRBV11-3; 10 nucleotides agree with TRBD2. The CDR3 consists of 14 residues. Per germline, CDR1 SGHNT and CDR2 YENEEA. V trimming: 3 bases; J trimming: 9 bases; junction bases outside the gene matches: 5. CDR3 sequence (DNA): TGTGCCAGCAGCTTTGACAGCGGGGGGGGTGAGCAGTTCTTC. The encoded protein is CASSFDSGGGEQFF.

This chain uses TRBV9 with TRBJ1-3; possibly TRBD1 for D (6 bases). Germline CDR1 and CDR2: SGDLS and YYNGEE. V was trimmed by 5 bases and J by 0 bases, leaving 15 bases between them. The CDR3 runs to 16 residues. CDR3: CASSEVGGLSGNTIYF. The CDR3 DNA sequence: TGTGCCAGCAGTGAAGTTGGGGGCCTCTCTGGAAACACCATATATTTT.

This clone has a handful of counts. The chain has TRBV6-8 and TRBJ2-3, with D hard to call. Trimming shortened V by 4 bases and J by 1 base, and 9 bases separated the two germline ends. Germline V gene sequence: CDR1 MNHGY, CDR2 SAAAGT. The CDR3 sequence is 14 residues long. As DNA, the CDR3 is TGTGCCAGCAGTTTGAGCGCCCGCACAGATACGCAGTATTTT. Protein: CASSLSARTDTQYF.

This clone was detected ten times or more. The chain is built from TRBV9 and TRBJ1-2; D gene ambiguous. V lost 4 bases and J lost 8, with 12 bases in between. The CDR3 consists of 12 residues. From germline, CDR1 is SGDLS and CDR2 YYNGEE. The CDR3 region has the DNA TGTGCCAGCAGCCCATCATCTTTGGGCTACACCTTC. It is translated as CASSPSSLGYTF.

The chain has TRBV5-1 and TRBJ1-5, with TRBD1 identical over 8 bases. The germline CDR1 and CDR2 sequences are SGHRS and YFSETQ. The CDR3 totals 15 residues. V lost 1 base, J lost 3 bases, and 3 bases stayed unmatched. In DNA, the CDR3 is TGCGCCAGCAGCTTGTCAGGGGGCATCAATCAGCCCCAGCATTTT. Amino acids: CASSLSGGINQPQHF.

The rearrangement uses TRBV19 and TRBJ1-5, with a tentative D call TRBD1 (5 bases). Germline V gives CDR1 LNHDA, CDR2 SQIVND (reference sequence). CDR3 size: 13 residues. V was clipped by 5 bases and J by 7 bases, with 12 bases between them. CDR3 protein: CASSPDRVQPQHF. For the CDR3, the DNA is TGTGCCAGTAGTCCCGACAGAGTACAGCCCCAGCATTTT.

The chain recombines TRBV28 with TRBJ2-3; D gene uncertain. CDR1 is MDHEN and CDR2 is SYDVKM in the germline V gene. The CDR3 contains 14 residues. V was trimmed by 3 bases and J by 1 base, leaving 8 bases between them. CDR3 sequence reads: CASSFLSGTDTQYF. CDR3 in DNA: TGTGCCAGCAGTTTCCTATCAGGCACAGATACGCAGTATTTT.

By its share, this clone is medium-sized. The J gene is TRBJ1-5, the V gene TRBV6-8, with TRBD1 matching 10 bases. This CDR3 contains 15 residues. Germline V gene data show CDR1 as MNHGY and CDR2 as SAAAGT. With V trimmed by 0 bases and J by 4 bases, 0 bases remained unmatched. The CDR3, as DNA: TGTGCCAGCAGTTACTCGGGACAGGGGAATCAGCCCCAGCATTTT. Translating gives CASSYSGQGNQPQHF.

This chain uses TRBV18 with TRBJ2-7; D possibly uses TRBD1 or TRBD2 (6 bases each). Looked up from germline, CDR1 is KGHSH and CDR2 is LQKENI. V was shortened by 6 bases and J by 2 bases, with 11 bases between the two germline ends. The CDR3 has 13 residues. CDR3 nucleotides: TGTGCCAGCTCCCGAGGGGGGCCCTACGAGCAGTACTTC. Translating gives CASSRGGPYEQYF.

The chain has TRBV30 and TRBJ1-1; tentatively, D is TRBD1 (6 bases). Germline-derived CDR1 and CDR2 are GTSNPN and SVGIG (reference sequence). CDR3 length: 18 amino acids. CDR3 in amino acids: CSGNVLKRTRGRDTEAFF. The CDR3 bases are TGTTCCGGGAATGTTCTGAAAAGGACTCGGGGGCGGGACACTGAAGCTTTCTTT.

This chain joins TRBV19 and TRBJ2-2; the match to TRBD1 covers 8 bases. This CDR3 has 15 amino acids. With 5 bases clipped from V and 1 base from J, the junction kept 3 bases outside the gene matches. The V gene's germline CDR1 is LNHDA and CDR2 SQIVND (reference sequence). Here the CDR3 DNA reads TGTGCCAGTAGTCTTACAGGGGGGAACACCGGGGAGCTGTTTTTT. As protein: CASSLTGGNTGELFF.

This clone is deemed medium-sized. The chain uses TRBV11-3 and TRBJ2-4, with 8 bases fitting TRBD2. Germline V gene lookup returns CDR1 SGHNT and CDR2 YENEEA. Trimming cost V 1 base and J 8 bases; bases outside gene matches: 7. The CDR3 is made up of 15 amino acids. DNA for the CDR3: TGTGCCAGCAGCTTAGGGGTTAGCGGGATTGACATTCAGTACTTC. Residues: CASSLGVSGIDIQYF.

By frequency in the sample, this clone is medium-sized. V and J are TRBV6-8 and TRBJ2-3; weak D call: TRBD2 (6 bases). Germline V lookup: CDR1 MNHGY, CDR2 SAAAGT. This CDR3 spans 16 amino acids. With 6 bases removed from V and 4 bases from J, the gap between germline ends came to 20 bases. CDR3 amino acids: CASRGWGDLGPDTQYF. The CDR3 bases are TGTGCCAGCAGGGGTTGGGGGGATTTGGGCCCAGATACGCAGTATTTT.

The chain couples TRBV28 to TRBJ2-7, with 11 bases fitting TRBD2. Germline CDR1 and CDR2: MDHEN and SYDVKM. The trim removed 6 bases at V and 2 bases at J, leaving 6 bases unmatched. CDR3 length equals 15 residues. The CDR3: CASRKGLAETYEQYF. DNA for the CDR3: TGTGCCAGCAGGAAGGGACTAGCGGAAACCTACGAGCAGTACTTC.

By sample fraction, this clone is medium-sized (0.01 to 0.1%). V gene TRBV12-5 combines with J gene TRBJ1-1, with 7 positions matching TRBD1. Looked up from germline, CDR1 is LGHNT and CDR2 is FRNRAP. The CDR3 consists of 14 residues. CDR3: CATGPGGQNTEAFF. As DNA, the CDR3 is TGTGCCACCGGACCAGGGGGGCAGAACACTGAAGCTTTCTTT.

This clone has at least ten counts. The chain recombines TRBV11-3 with TRBJ2-3, with D perhaps being TRBD1 or TRBD2 (5 bases each). CDR1 is SGHNT and CDR2 is YENEEA in the germline V gene. V shed 5 bases and J shed 2 bases, with 14 bases lying between them. The CDR3 loop spans 15 amino acids. CDR3 residues: CASSNQGAVTDTQYF. In nucleotides, the CDR3 is TGTGCCAGCAGCAATCAGGGAGCTGTCACAGATACGCAGTATTTT.

This clone was detected only a few times. This chain connects TRBV23-1 to TRBJ2-5; TRBD1 matches at 8 bases. TRBV23-1 counts as an open reading frame of uncertain function. The CDR3 totals 13 residues. Trimming took 6 bases from V and 5 from J; bases not matched to a gene: 5. CDR3 sequence reads: CASSLQGAETQYF. DNA of the CDR3: TGCGCCAGCAGCTTGCAGGGGGCGGAGACCCAGTACTTC.

This clone appeared a few times. V usage is TRBV6-8 and J usage is TRBJ1-2, with TRBD1 as a possible D gene (5 bases). The germline gives CDR1 MNHGY, CDR2 SAAAGT. There are 13 residues in the CDR3. Trimming left V 6 bases short and J 7 bases short, with 15 bases between. CDR3 amino acids: CASRPYAGGGYTF. The CDR3 region has the DNA TGTGCCAGCAGACCCTACGCCGGGGGTGGCTACACCTTC.